This T cell receptor beta chain was captured in a study of cytomegalovirus exposure and HLA in healthy donors. In germline, CDR1 is MGHRA, CDR2 YSYEKL. The CDR3 spans 18 residues. V dropped 0 bases and J dropped 0; count of bases not matched to a gene: 5. To note about this clone: Its antigen is not known.

The protocol was immunoSEQ multiplex PCR, while the TCRdb copy is restricted to in-frame clones and leaves out a portion. This table holds about 240,000 clones, approximately 87% found once. Study outcomes and limitations: There were a few CMV-associated chains whose specificity for CMV antigens was confirmed in vitro. In the approximately 130 validation repertoires, under 95% of cluster scores exceeded 0, per a later analysis. Accounts indicate the classifier identified cytomegalovirus status with strong specificity and sensitivity.

The chain has TRBV4-1 and TRBJ2-3; 11 positions agree with TRBD2. The clonotype comes from a man aged 18 to 29 in good health and CMV-seronegative. What was sequenced was PBMCs. CDR3 amino acids: CASSQDRLAGGSTDTQYF. The CDR3 coding sequence is TGCGCCAGCAGCCAAGACCGGCTAGCGGGAGGTAGCACAGATACGCAGTATTTT.